Below, 4 T cell receptor beta chains from the same sample are listed, as sequenced in a study of technical replicates of blood from four donors. The repertoire was sequenced with immunoSEQ multiplex PCR; TCRdb's copy has only in-frame clones and lacks some. The sample yields 25,000 to 40,000 clones, more than 80% seen once. Sample: PBMCs. Receptors originate from a human donor in good health. Some clones in this sample may be carry-over from other donors' samples.

The chain carries TRBV13 and TRBJ1-2; D call uncertain. CDR1 is PRHDT and CDR2 is FYEKMQ in the germline V gene (reference sequence). V was clipped by 1 base and J by 7 bases, with 19 bases between them. This CDR3 is built from 16 residues. This CDR3 reads CASSLVGGRGWGGYTF. The CDR3 DNA reads TGTGCCAGCAGCTTAGTGGGTGGACGGGGATGGGGTGGCTACACCTTC.

This chain uses TRBV6-5 with TRBJ2-6; TRBD1 agrees at 7 bases. V lost 6 bases to trimming and J lost 4 bases; unmatched junction nucleotides: 6. The CDR3 spans 15 residues. Germline CDR1 is MNHEY and CDR2 is SVGAGI. The CDR3 sequence is CASRPSRGGANVLTF. The CDR3 region has the DNA TGTGCCAGCAGGCCTTCCAGGGGGGGGGCCAACGTCCTGACTTTC.

The rearrangement uses TRBV5-6 and TRBJ1-4, with D tentatively TRBD1 (5 bases). The V gene lost 0 bases and the J gene lost 4 bases, with 7 bases spanning the gap. This CDR3 is built from 14 residues. Per germline, CDR1 SGHDT and CDR2 YYEEEE. The CDR3 loop is CASSLGGNNEKLFF. DNA for the CDR3: TGTGCCAGCAGCTTGGGGGGCAATAATGAAAAACTGTTTTTT.

J is TRBJ1-2 and V is TRBV5-6, with no clear D. V was clipped by 0 bases and J by 3 bases, with 15 bases between them. CDR1 and CDR2 (germline): SGHDT, YYEEEE. CDR3 length equals 16 residues. CDR3 sequence reads: CASSLGLTGKYYGYTF. Here the CDR3 DNA reads TGTGCCAGCAGCTTGGGGCTGACCGGGAAGTACTATGGCTACACCTTC.